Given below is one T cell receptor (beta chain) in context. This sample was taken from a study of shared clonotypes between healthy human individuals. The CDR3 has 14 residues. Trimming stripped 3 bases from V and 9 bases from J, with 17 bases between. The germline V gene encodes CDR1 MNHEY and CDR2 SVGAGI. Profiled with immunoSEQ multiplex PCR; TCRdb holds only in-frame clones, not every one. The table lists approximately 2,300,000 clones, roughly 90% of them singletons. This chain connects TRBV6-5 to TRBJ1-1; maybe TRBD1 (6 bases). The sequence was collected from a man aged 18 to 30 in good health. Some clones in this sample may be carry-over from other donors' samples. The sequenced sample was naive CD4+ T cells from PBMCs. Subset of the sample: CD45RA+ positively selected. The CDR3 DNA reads TGTGCCAGCAGTTATCAGCGGGGGACAACTCAAGCTTTCTTT. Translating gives CASSYQRGTTQAFF.